This T cell receptor beta chain was sequenced for a study of control samples from healthy donors and cancer patients. Here immunoSEQ multiplex PCR was the method, and the copy in TCRdb shows in-frame clones only, minus some. The data show under 150,000 clones, with more than 70% seen just once and 2.3% held by the top ten. This clone was counted a few times. Germline values: CDR1 SGHNT, CDR2 YENEEA. V was shortened by 0 bases and J by 5 bases, with 13 bases between the two germline ends. CDR3 length equals 15 residues. This chain uses TRBV11-3 with TRBJ1-1, with a possible D match to TRBD1 (5 bases). The material sequenced was blood. This TCR was sampled from a woman in her sixties or seventies in good health. The CDR3 nucleotides are TGTGCCAGCAGCTTAGACGACAGCCTTCGGACTGAAGCTTTCTTT. Amino acids: CASSLDDSLRTEAFF.